This passage covers 11 T cell receptor beta chains from one sample sequenced in a study of T-cell memory formation after mild COVID-19. Each CDR3 protein is one row after TCRdb ran MiXCR on the 5' RACE reads. The table includes about 200,000 distinct CDR3 sequences, just over 9.5% detected once. Sequenced sample: PBMCs or a T cell subset sorted from them (not recorded which). The receptors stem from a man aged 18 to 30 who had mild COVID-19 (a few samples of this study predate the infection). Cell type and time point are not known.

This clonotype was counted a few times. The chain uses TRBV7-2 and TRBJ1-5, with a tentative D call TRBD1 (5 bases). V gave up 1 base and J gave up 0 bases, with 10 bases separating them. The CDR3 spans 16 residues. The germline CDR1 and CDR2 sequences are SGHTA and FQGNSA. CDR3 in amino acids: CASSLGRDYSNQPQHF. The CDR3 DNA reads as TGTGCCAGCAGCTTAGGTAGGGACTATAGCAATCAGCCCCAGCATTTT.

The V and J genes are TRBV7-3 and TRBJ2-3, with D hard to call. The V gene lost 3 bases and the J gene lost 4 bases, with 11 bases spanning the gap. Germline V gene sequence: CDR1 SGHTA, CDR2 FQGTGA. The CDR3 extends over 14 amino acids. CDR3: CASSFERRPDTQYF. The CDR3 DNA follows: TGTGCCAGCAGCTTCGAGCGAAGGCCAGATACGCAGTATTTT. Full variable domain (remainder filled in from reference TRBV7-3 and TRBJ2-3): GAGVSQTPSNKVTEKGKYVELRCDPISGHTALYWYRQSLGQGPEFLIYFQGTGAADDSGLPNDRFFAVRPEGSVSTLKIQRTERGDSAVYLCASSFERRPDTQYFGPGTRLTVL.

This clonotype was counted between two and nine times. The chain carries TRBV6-5 and TRBJ2-3; D is ambiguous. The CDR3 runs 14 residues. Deletions cut 6 bases from V and 0 bases from J, with 10 bases between. Germline V gene lookup returns CDR1 MNHEY and CDR2 SVGAGI. CDR3: CASRAGSSTDTQYF. The DNA of the CDR3 is TGTGCCAGCAGAGCTGGATCTAGCACAGATACGCAGTATTTT.

In its sample, this clonotype was seen many times. The gene calls are TRBV11-3 and TRBJ2-2, with TRBD1 matching over 7 bases. J lost 6 bases, V lost 5 bases, and 6 bases had no gene match. CDR3 length equals 14 residues. Germline assignment: CDR1 SGHNT and CDR2 YENEEA. CDR3 sequence reads: CASSRNQGAGELFF. CDR3 in DNA: TGTGCCAGCAGCCGAAATCAGGGGGCCGGGGAGCTGTTTTTT.

This clonotype was observed a handful of times. The chain combines TRBV7-9 with TRBJ2-1; D is perhaps TRBD2 (6 bases). The V gene lost 4 bases and the J gene lost 7 bases, with 14 bases spanning the gap. CDR3 length: 14 residues. Germline loops: CDR1 SEHNR, CDR2 FQNEAQ (reference sequence). The CDR3 sequence is CASSSTGVLNEQFF. The CDR3 DNA follows: TGTGCCAGCAGCTCAACGGGAGTTCTAAATGAGCAGTTCTTC.

This sequence joins TRBV6-1 and TRBJ2-1; a possible D gene is TRBD1 (6 bases). The CDR3 extends over 15 amino acids. V was trimmed by 6 bases and J by 2 bases, leaving 14 bases between them. Per germline, CDR1 MNHNS and CDR2 SASEGT. CDR3: CASSRDTSAYNEQFF. CDR3 nucleotide sequence: TGTGCCAGCAGCCGGGACACCTCGGCCTACAATGAGCAGTTCTTC.

This sequence joins TRBV12-3 or TRBV12-4 and TRBJ2-2, with D maybe TRBD2 (6 bases). This CDR3 is 14 amino acids long. V was trimmed by 2 bases and J by 3 bases, leaving 7 bases between them. Written as DNA, the CDR3 is TGTGCCAGCAGTTTATGGGGGGACACCGGGGAGCTGTTTTTT. Its protein product is CASSLWGDTGELFF.

This chain joins TRBV5-6 and TRBJ2-3, with 8 bases aligning to TRBD2. The V and J ends lost 0 bases and 2 bases, in that order; junction bases with no gene match: 5. The CDR3 consists of 16 residues. Looked up from germline, CDR1 is SGHDT and CDR2 is YYEEEE. The CDR3 bases are TGTGCCAGCAGCTTGGCAGCGGGGGCGCCCACAGATACGCAGTATTTT. Its protein product is CASSLAAGAPTDTQYF.

The chain couples TRBV4-3 to TRBJ2-3, with 9 nucleotides matching TRBD1. There are 15 residues in the CDR3. Losses at the gene ends were 4 bases for V and 8 bases for J; bases not matched to a gene: 10. Germline V gene lookup returns CDR1 LGHNA and CDR2 YSLEER. Here the CDR3 DNA reads TGCGCCAGCAGCCCGGGACAGGGAAGCCGGGGTACGCAGTATTTT. Its protein is CASSPGQGSRGTQYF.

CDR3 bases: TGTGCCAGCAGCCAATTTGGCTCACCCCTCCACTTT. Its translation is CASSQFGSPLHF. The rearrangement links TRBV3-1 to TRBJ1-6, with D unclear. Germline V gene lookup returns CDR1 LGHDT and CDR2 YNNKEL (reference sequence). There are 12 residues in the CDR3. V lost 2 bases to trimming and J lost 10 bases, with 6 bases between them.

V is TRBV7-2 and J is TRBJ2-5; TRBD1 aligns across 7 bases. Trimming cost V 5 bases and J 1 base; bases outside gene matches: 16. This CDR3 contains 18 residues. The germline CDR1 and CDR2 sequences are SGHTA and FQGNSA. The CDR3 is CASSGPVRNTGVQETQYF. The DNA for the CDR3 is TGTGCCAGCAGCGGCCCCGTTCGCAACACAGGGGTCCAAGAGACCCAGTACTTC.